What follows are 26 T cell receptor beta chains derived from one specimen sequenced in a study of early stage breast cancer tumors. The protocol was immunoSEQ multiplex PCR, while the TCRdb copy is restricted to in-frame clones and leaves out a portion. The sample carries fewer than 35,000 clones, around three quarters recorded once. The sequenced sample consisted of blood. The source of these receptors is a person in their fifties with breast cancer.

This clone was counted a single time. The chain has TRBV7-9 and TRBJ2-5; 8 nucleotides align to TRBD2. Germline CDR1 is SEHNR and CDR2 is FQNEAQ (reference sequence). The CDR3 has 14 amino acids. V dropped 5 bases and J dropped 5; count of bases not matched to a gene: 7. This chain's CDR3 is CASSPGLARETQYF. In DNA, the CDR3 is TGTGCCAGCAGCCCCGGACTAGCTAGGGAGACCCAGTACTTC.

This chain connects TRBV6-6 to TRBJ2-7, with D possibly being TRBD1 (5 bases). V lost 6 bases to trimming and J lost 0 bases, with 9 bases between them. Germline V CDR1 and CDR2: MNHNY, SVGAGI (reference sequence). The CDR3 sequence is 13 residues long. The CDR3 sequence: CASSRQSSYEQYF. DNA of the CDR3: TGTGCCAGCAGCCGACAGAGCTCCTACGAGCAGTACTTC.

The V gene is TRBV25-1, the J gene TRBJ1-2; 11 bases match TRBD1. Per germline, CDR1 MGHDK and CDR2 SYGVNS. The CDR3 extends over 15 amino acids. The J segment lost 7 bases and the V segment lost 3 bases, leaving 7 bases of the junction unmatched. The CDR3 coding sequence is TGTGCCAGCAGTGACGGACAGGGGGCGCGAGGTGGCTACACCTTC. Translating it yields CASSDGQGARGGYTF.

This clone has a handful of counts. V is TRBV5-6 and J is TRBJ1-2; D is undetermined. V was trimmed by 0 bases and J by 2 bases, leaving 8 bases between them. This CDR3 has 14 amino acids. Germline CDR1 reads SGHDT; CDR2 reads YYEEEE. The CDR3 loop reads CASSLAGINYGYTF. Written as DNA, the CDR3 is TGTGCCAGCAGCTTGGCAGGAATAAACTATGGCTACACCTTC. Drawing the rest from reference TRBV5-6 and TRBJ1-2, the complete variable domain is DAGVTQSPTHLIKTRGQQVTLRCSPKSGHDTVSWYQQALGQGPQFIFQYYEEEERQRGNFPDRFSGHQFPNYSSELNVNALLLGDSALYLCASSLAGINYGYTFGSGTRLTVV.

As for this clone: The CDR3 end shows no conserved phenylalanine or tryptophan, and so a read error is likely. The limits of the CDR3 on the DNA are not certain, so only TCRdb's listed CDR3 is given. The chain joins TRBV6-1 to TRBJ1-1. CDR1 and CDR2 from the germline V gene are MNHNS and SASEGT. The CDR3 has 11 amino acids, counting both end residues. This chain's CDR3 is CASSEVGPVTV.

The gene calls are TRBV9 and TRBJ2-7; 7 bases are shared with TRBD2. J was trimmed by 2 bases and V by 4 bases; bases with no gene match: 9. CDR3 length equals 15 residues. Looked up from germline, CDR1 is SGDLS and CDR2 is YYNGEE. The CDR3 is CASSPGGGRTYEQYF. In nucleotides, the CDR3 is TGTGCCAGCAGCCCAGGTGGCGGGAGAACCTACGAGCAGTACTTC.

The DNA for the CDR3 is TGTGCCAGCTCAAAGACTAGCGGTAGCACAGATACGCAGTATTTT. It is translated as CASSKTSGSTDTQYF. The chain joins TRBV9 to TRBJ2-3; 9 bases match TRBD2. This CDR3 has 15 amino acids. Looked up from germline, CDR1 is SGDLS and CDR2 is YYNGEE. Germline trimming cut 7 bases from V and 0 bases from J; bases unmatched to any gene: 6.

CDR3 in DNA: TGTGCCAGCAGCTTAGCGTTCTTGACAGGGACGAACACTGAAGCTTTCTTT. It is translated as CASSLAFLTGTNTEAFF. The rearrangement uses TRBV7-2 and TRBJ1-1, with 7 bases that match TRBD1. Looked up from germline, CDR1 is SGHTA and CDR2 is FQGNSA. Unmatched junction bases numbered 8, after V lost 0 bases and J lost 1 base. This CDR3 has 17 residues.

The gene calls are TRBV6-6 and TRBJ1-4, with D hard to call. Germline V lookup: CDR1 MNHNY, CDR2 SVGAGI (reference sequence). The V end lost 4 bases, the J end lost 5 bases, and 11 bases lay between the germline ends. The CDR3 has 14 residues. The CDR3 protein is CASSFTGINEKLFF. The CDR3 DNA reads as TGTGCCAGCAGTTTCACGGGTATCAATGAAAAACTGTTTTTT.

V and J are TRBV23-1 and TRBJ2-3; perhaps TRBD1 as D (5 bases). TRBV23-1 is assigned to the ORF class and has an uncertain function. This CDR3 is built from 16 residues. Trimming took off 0 bases at V and 1 base at J, with 11 bases between the two ends. CDR3 nucleotide sequence: TGCGCCAGCAGTCAATCCCCGACAGACCGCACAGATACGCAGTATTTT. It yields the protein CASSQSPTDRTDTQYF.

The rearrangement links TRBV6-1 to TRBJ2-7; TRBD1 agrees at 10 bases. The germline V gene has CDR1 MNHNS and CDR2 SASEGT. The CDR3 totals 15 residues. Losses at the gene ends were 1 base for V and 5 bases for J; bases not matched to a gene: 5. The CDR3 region is CASSEETGGRDEQYF. The CDR3 bases are TGTGCCAGCAGTGAAGAGACAGGGGGCAGGGACGAGCAGTACTTC.

V usage is TRBV14 and J usage is TRBJ2-3; D is undetermined. The CDR3 contains 15 residues. The V gene lost 0 bases and the J gene lost 4 bases, with 11 bases spanning the gap. CDR1 and CDR2 (germline): SGHDN, FVKESK. The CDR3 DNA reads TGTGCCAGCAGCCAAGAGGTCGGGTGGCCAGATACGCAGTATTTT. Translation: CASSQEVGWPDTQYF.

This clone was detected once. The J gene is TRBJ2-5, the V gene TRBV5-4; unclear D gene. The CDR3 consists of 15 residues. Germline V gene lookup returns CDR1 SGHNT and CDR2 YYREEE (reference sequence). The V end lost 3 bases, the J end lost 2 bases, and 14 bases lay between the germline ends. The CDR3 sequence is CASSSPETDQETQYF. For the CDR3, the DNA is TGTGCCAGCAGCTCCCCGGAGACTGATCAAGAGACCCAGTACTTC.

V usage is TRBV5-1 and J usage is TRBJ2-3, with D tentatively TRBD1 (7 bases). Per the germline V gene, CDR1 is SGHRS and CDR2 is YFSETQ. The CDR3 consists of 17 residues. Trimming cost V 3 bases and J 0 bases, with 17 bases left between them. The CDR3: CASSSAGGRISTDTQYF. In DNA, the CDR3 is TGCGCCAGCAGCTCAGCAGGGGGGCGGATTAGCACAGATACGCAGTATTTT.

This chain links TRBV7-9 with TRBJ2-6; 9 nucleotides align to TRBD1. The germline gives CDR1 SEHNR, CDR2 FQNEAQ (reference sequence). The CDR3 loop spans 17 amino acids. With V trimmed by 5 bases and J by 0 bases, 5 bases remained unmatched. The CDR3 coding sequence is TGTGCCAGCAGCAGGGACAGGGTGAGCTCTGGGGCCAACGTCCTGACTTTC. It specifies CASSRDRVSSGANVLTF. Full variable domain (missing parts from reference TRBV7-9 and TRBJ2-6): DTGVSQNPRHKITKRGQNVTFRCDPISEHNRLYWYRQTLGQGPEFLTYFQNEAQLEKSRLLSDRFSAERPKGSFSTLEIQRTEQGDSAMYLCASSRDRVSSGANVLTFGAGSRLTVL.

This chain links TRBV30 with TRBJ2-3; 12 nucleotides align to TRBD2. Germline CDR1 reads GTSNPN; CDR2 reads SVGIG (reference sequence). There are 16 residues in the CDR3. V gave up 2 bases and J gave up 4 bases; unmatched junction bases: 7. CDR3 in DNA: TGTGCCTGGAGTCCACTAGCGGGGGGAGGGGCAGATACGCAGTATTTT. Its protein is CAWSPLAGGGADTQYF.

The J gene is TRBJ1-2, the V gene TRBV6-1; possibly TRBD1 for D (5 bases). The CDR3 spans 17 residues. The V end was cut by 0 bases, the J end by 4 bases, with 18 bases between. The germline gives CDR1 MNHNS, CDR2 SASEGT. The CDR3 loop reads CASSEASSGGGTYGYTF. The DNA for the CDR3 is TGTGCCAGCAGTGAAGCTTCTTCTGGCGGTGGGACCTATGGCTACACCTTC.

The chain combines TRBV19 with TRBJ2-1, with 8 bases that match TRBD2. The V gene end was trimmed by 6 bases and the J gene end by 1 base; junction bases not matched to a gene: 5. Germline V lookup: CDR1 LNHDA, CDR2 SQIVND (reference sequence). The CDR3 extends over 15 amino acids. CDR3 nucleotide sequence: TGTGCCAGTAGGGGGGCTAGCGGGTCCTACAATGAGCAGTTCTTC. Amino acids: CASRGASGSYNEQFF.

The V call is TRBV5-6, the J call TRBJ2-7; D is unclear. The CDR3 runs to 14 residues. V lost 4 bases and J lost 4, with 15 bases in between. Germline CDR1 reads SGHDT; CDR2 reads YYEEEE. The CDR3 loop is CASSPRATLYEQYF. The CDR3 DNA is TGTGCCAGCAGCCCTAGGGCAACCTTGTACGAGCAGTACTTC.

The chain uses TRBV11-2 and TRBJ2-3; D assignment may be TRBD1 or TRBD2 (5 bases each). Germline V gives CDR1 SGHAT, CDR2 FQNNGV. The CDR3 consists of 12 residues. V shed 5 bases and J shed 7 bases, with 10 bases lying between them. The DNA of the CDR3 is TGTGCCAGCAGCCCGGGACGGTATACGCAGTATTTT. Protein: CASSPGRYTQYF.

This chain uses TRBV4-2 with TRBJ1-2, with TRBD1 as a possible D gene (5 bases). Trimming took 0 bases from V and 4 from J, leaving 12 bases between them. Germline V CDR1 and CDR2: LGHNA, YNFKEQ. This CDR3 is built from 15 residues. CDR3 coding DNA: TGTGCCAGCAGCCAAGATTGGGAGGGGACCTATGGCTACACCTTC. As protein: CASSQDWEGTYGYTF.

The V and J genes are TRBV25-1 and TRBJ1-3, with a weak D call TRBD1 (5 bases). The V and J ends lost 5 bases and 0 bases respectively, with 17 bases between them. Germline CDR1 and CDR2: MGHDK and SYGVNS. CDR3 length: 17 residues. The CDR3 loop reads CASSPPRQLGSGNTIYF. CDR3 nucleotides: TGTGCCAGCAGTCCCCCACGACAGTTGGGCTCTGGAAACACCATATATTTT.

This clone was recorded many times. V is TRBV19 and J is TRBJ2-1, with D perhaps matching TRBD2 (5 bases). The CDR3 totals 11 residues. The germline V and J ends were trimmed by 11 bases and 10 bases, with 15 bases remaining between them. Germline V gives CDR1 LNHDA, CDR2 SQIVND (reference sequence). The CDR3 protein is CASGERSEQFF. The DNA for the CDR3 is TGTGCCTCCGGGGAGCGTTCGGAGCAGTTCTTC.

The chain is built from TRBV27 and TRBJ1-1; D call uncertain. Trimming shortened V by 6 bases and J by 11 bases, and 13 bases separated the two germline ends. Germline V gene data show CDR1 as MNHEY and CDR2 as SMNVEV (reference sequence). The CDR3 is 11 amino acids. The DNA of the CDR3 is TGTGCCAGCAGGAACGCCCTCTTGGCTTTCTTT. This sequence encodes CASRNALLAFF.

This chain links TRBV5-1 with TRBJ2-7, with TRBD1 matching over 8 bases. Germline V gene lookup returns CDR1 SGHRS and CDR2 YFSETQ. This CDR3 contains 15 residues. Unmatched junction bases numbered 5, after V lost 0 bases and J lost 3 bases. The CDR3 DNA reads as TGCGCCAGCAGCTTGGGGGTTGGACAGGGCTACGAGCAGTACTTC. It translates to CASSLGVGQGYEQYF.

The chain is built from TRBV11-2 and TRBJ2-7; D possibly corresponds to TRBD2 (6 bases). This CDR3 comprises 14 residues. Trimming cost V 1 base and J 3 bases, with 10 bases left between them. Germline loops: CDR1 SGHAT, CDR2 FQNNGV. This CDR3 is CASSLGGELYEQYF. The DNA of the CDR3 is TGTGCCAGCAGCTTAGGGGGGGAGCTCTACGAGCAGTACTTC.